This TCR beta chain comes out of a study of blood T cell repertoires in COVID-19. This clone was picked up one time. Germline V lookup: CDR1 MNHEY, CDR2 SVGAGI. This CDR3 has 13 amino acids. Trimming shortened V by 2 bases and J by 15 bases, and 17 bases separated the two germline ends. The table came from immunoSEQ multiplex PCR; TCRdb's copy has only in-frame clones and leaves some out. The sample consists of about 180,000 clones, more than 75% of them appearing once. The sequence derives from a man in his fifties or sixties who had been exposed to COVID-19. This chain joins TRBV6-5 and TRBJ1-5; TRBD1 might be the D (5 bases). Sequencing input: PBMCs or T cells enriched from blood (not recorded which). The CDR3 DNA sequence: TGTGCCAGCAGTTACGACCCCGGGACTAGTCCGCATTTT. Its translation is CASSYDPGTSPHF.